The next 14 T cell receptor beta chains were all read from a single sample in a study of T cells in Graves' hyperthyroidism and ophthalmopathy. From RNA transcripts, TCR beta CDR3 regions were amplified. HTBI primers were employed in a first-round RT-PCR of the TCR CDR3. TCRdb redid the calling of the multiplex PCR reads with MiXCR, one entry per CDR3 protein. The sample records hundreds of thousands of distinct CDR3 sequences, 15% to 20% being singletons. Material: blood. The receptors stem from a woman aged 25 to 45 with Graves' hyperthyroidism.

This clonotype occurred a few times. The chain links TRBV7-9 to TRBJ2-5, with D perhaps TRBD2 (6 bases). The germline CDR1 and CDR2 sequences are SEHNR and FQNEAQ (reference sequence). Trimming took off 5 bases at V and 5 bases at J, with 15 bases between the two ends. The CDR3 consists of 14 residues. CDR3 sequence: CASSPELGGETQYF. The DNA for the CDR3 is TGTGCCAGCAGCCCCGAACTAGGAGGGGAGACCCAGTACTTC. The variable domain in full, completed from reference TRBV7-9 and TRBJ2-5, reads DTGVSQNPRHKITKRGQNVTFRCDPISEHNRLYWYRQTLGQGPEFLTYFQNEAQLEKSRLLSDRFSAERPKGSFSTLEIQRTEQGDSAMYLCASSPELGGETQYFGPGTRLLVL.

The J gene is TRBJ1-1, the V gene TRBV20-1, with D perhaps TRBD1 (6 bases). V was clipped by 2 bases and J by 0 bases, with 10 bases between them. Germline CDR1 DFQATT, CDR2 SNEGSKA (reference sequence). The CDR3 sequence is 14 residues long. CDR3 coding DNA: TGCAGTGCTAGACCAGGGGCCCTGAACACTGAAGCTTTCTTT. Residues: CSARPGALNTEAFF.

Ten or more counts support this clonotype. The chain is built from TRBV20-1 and TRBJ1-1, with 7 positions matching TRBD1. Germline V lookup: CDR1 DFQATT, CDR2 SNEGSKA (reference sequence). The CDR3 runs to 14 residues. V shed 5 bases and J 4 bases; nucleotides not matched to a gene: 10. CDR3 protein: CSAPTGRSRTEAFF. The CDR3, as DNA: TGCAGTGCTCCGACAGGGAGGAGTCGCACTGAAGCTTTCTTT.

Turning to this clonotype: One junction end does not reproduce the germline sequence, and a read error may be involved. The chain couples TRBV28 to TRBJ2-2, with TRBD2 as a possible D gene (6 bases). Germline V gives CDR1 MDHEN, CDR2 SYDVKM. The CDR3 runs to 15 residues. The CDR3 spells CASSLGGSGTGELLF. Here the CDR3 DNA reads TGTGCCAGCAGTTTAGGGGGGAGCGGCACCGGGGAGCTGCTTTTT.

A word on this clonotype: The junction and the germline gene differ at one end; a read error may be behind it. V gene TRBV3-1 combines with J gene TRBJ2-2; D not resolved. There are 12 residues in the CDR3. Germline assignment: CDR1 LGHDT and CDR2 YNNKEL (reference sequence). The CDR3 nucleotides are TGTGCCAGCACCCAAACCACTGGGGAGCTGTTTTTT. It is translated as CASTQTTGELFF.

This clonotype was picked up many times. The V and J genes are TRBV18 and TRBJ1-1, with TRBD1 identical over 8 bases. This CDR3 is 14 amino acids long. Per germline, CDR1 KGHSH and CDR2 LQKENI. After removal of 8 bases from V and 1 base from J, the junction contained 6 bases not matched to a gene. The CDR3 is CASSPGQGNTEAFF. CDR3 DNA: TGTGCCAGCAGTCCCGGACAGGGGAACACTGAAGCTTTCTTT.

The chain links TRBV5-6 to TRBJ1-5; D is perhaps TRBD1 (5 bases). The V end lost 5 bases, the J end lost 7 bases, and 16 bases lay between the germline ends. This CDR3 contains 14 residues. Germline CDR1 is SGHDT and CDR2 is YYEEEE. CDR3 loop: CASSITQGSQPQHF. CDR3 nucleotides: TGTGCCAGCAGTATAACTCAGGGATCCCAGCCCCAGCATTTT.

This clonotype came up many times. The J gene is TRBJ2-7, the V gene TRBV5-1; weak D call: TRBD1 (5 bases). The CDR3 extends over 17 amino acids. The ends were cut back, 0 bases at V and 2 bases at J, with 18 bases in the middle. Per the germline V gene, CDR1 is SGHRS and CDR2 is YFSETQ. The CDR3 DNA reads TGCGCCAGCAGCTTGGCCATGGCGCAGGGTAATCCCTACGAGCAGTACTTC. Protein sequence: CASSLAMAQGNPYEQYF.

The V gene is TRBV5-1, the J gene TRBJ2-7; D unresolved. CDR1 and CDR2 from the germline V gene are SGHRS and YFSETQ. The V gene lost 0 bases and the J gene lost 9 bases, with 13 bases spanning the gap. The CDR3 covers 13 residues. CDR3 sequence reads: CASSLDRNSAQYF. In nucleotides, the CDR3 is TGCGCCAGCAGCTTGGATCGGAACTCAGCGCAGTACTTC.

This clonotype came up many times. This chain joins TRBV5-1 and TRBJ1-1; a weak D match, TRBD1 (6 bases). Trimming pared 4 bases from V and 11 bases from J, leaving 15 bases between. Germline V lookup: CDR1 SGHRS, CDR2 YFSETQ. This CDR3 contains 12 residues. CDR3 sequence: CASSRTGGKAFF. The CDR3 region has the DNA TGCGCCAGCAGCCGGACGGGGGGCAAGGCTTTCTTT.

V is TRBV4-1 and J is TRBJ2-3; D is undetermined. Germline assignment: CDR1 MGHRA and CDR2 YSYEKL. The CDR3 length is 16 residues. Trimming removed 1 base at V and 3 bases at J, with 14 bases between. CDR3 protein: CASSQGVKVGTDTQYF. CDR3 nucleotides: TGCGCCAGCAGCCAAGGGGTTAAGGTTGGAACAGATACGCAGTATTTT.

Ten or more counts support this clonotype. J is TRBJ2-1 and V is TRBV5-8; D perhaps matches TRBD2 (5 bases). Germline V gives CDR1 SGHTS, CDR2 YDEGEE. The ends were cut back, 0 bases at V and 10 bases at J, with 14 bases in the middle. This CDR3 spans 14 amino acids. CDR3 in amino acids: CASSLGLNIGEQFF. CDR3 nucleotide sequence: TGTGCCAGCAGCTTGGGACTAAATATCGGAGAGCAGTTCTTC. Supplemented by reference TRBV5-8 and TRBJ2-1, the full variable domain reads EAGVTQSPTHLIKTRGQQATLRCSPISGHTSVYWYQQALGLGLQFLLWYDEGEERNRGNFPPRFSGRQFPNYSSELNVNALELEDSALYLCASSLGLNIGEQFFGPGTRLTVL.

In this sample, this clonotype turned up many times. V and J are TRBV3-1 and TRBJ1-5; perhaps TRBD1 as D (5 bases). Germline V gives CDR1 LGHDT, CDR2 YNNKEL (reference sequence). This CDR3 is 14 amino acids long. The V end was cut by 1 base, the J end by 7 bases, with 11 bases between. CDR3 bases: TGTGCCAGCAGCCAAGTGGGGCGCGGGCAGCCCCAGCATTTT. As protein: CASSQVGRGQPQHF.

This sequence joins TRBV19 and TRBJ2-5; TRBD1 matches 7 bases. The V gene's germline CDR1 is LNHDA and CDR2 SQIVND (reference sequence). The ends lost 4 bases at V and 5 bases at J; junction bases unmatched: 19. This CDR3 contains 18 residues. The CDR3 DNA reads as TGTGCCAGTAGTAGGACAGGTGGGGAGAGGGGCCCAAGGGAGACCCAGTACTTC. Its translation is CASSRTGGERGPRETQYF.